This TCR beta chain was sequenced in a study of T cells after yellow fever vaccination. For the study at large: Those fractions that held only low numbers of cells were prepared using the SMART-Seq v4 Ultra Low Input RNA kit. Study conclusions and caveats: Overlap between CD4 and CD8 compartments was detected for a small share of clonotypes.

The study made its TCR cDNA through 5'RACE template switching. That step introduced a universal primer site along with UMIs. TCRdb passed the 5' RACE reads through MiXCR, listing each CDR3 protein once. Of 95,000 to 150,000 distinct CDR3 sequences in the sample, around 7.7% were seen once. This clonotype was picked up many times. Its matching antigen is unknown. CDR3 size: 15 residues. Trimming shortened V by 3 bases and J by 5 bases, and 14 bases separated the two germline ends. The germline CDR1 and CDR2 sequences are SNHLY and FYNNEI. The sequencing used CD4+ T cells sorted from PBMCs, collected 9 to 11 days after the first yellow fever vaccination. The TCR comes from a man aged 18 to 30 who received the YFV17D yellow fever vaccine. The genes are TRBV2 and TRBJ1-5, with a tentative D call TRBD1 (5 bases). CDR3 in amino acids: CASSDVGGSDQPQHF. The DNA for the CDR3 is TGTGCCAGCAGTGATGTCGGGGGTAGTGATCAGCCCCAGCATTTT.